This T cell receptor beta chain is drawn from a study of T-cell reconstitution after alpha-beta-depleted transplantation in children. Using unique molecular identifiers, the investigators prepared the TCRbeta library. TCRdb ran MiXCR on the PCR reads and lists one entry per CDR3 protein. This table holds more than 45,000 distinct CDR3 sequences, roughly half found once. V lost 3 bases and J 2 bases, leaving 26 bases between the germline ends. The length of the CDR3 is 19 residues. This sequence was found in a boy younger than two with SCID, due to receive a stem cell transplant. This rearrangement joins TRBV23-1 to TRBJ2-7; D possibly corresponds to TRBD1 (6 bases). TRBV23-1 falls under the ORF class, with uncertain function. Here the sequenced sample was peripheral blood, taken before TCRalphabeta/CD19-depleted stem cell transplant. The CDR3 DNA reads TGCGCCAGCAGTCACTGGCAGACAGGCCCGCACCTGGGGCCCTACGAGCAGTACTTC. Its protein is CASSHWQTGPHLGPYEQYF.